Listed here are 27 T cell receptor beta chains from one sample, sequenced in a study of blood T cell repertoires in COVID-19. Data came from immunoSEQ multiplex PCR; TCRdb stores just in-frame clones and leaves some out. Of 130,000 or so clones listed, about 88% were seen once; the top ten hold 2.5% to 3%. Source material: peripheral blood. These receptor sequences come from a human donor with COVID-19, enrolled during active disease. The donor label of this sample is uncertain.

The chain couples TRBV6-1 to TRBJ2-1, with no clear D. The length of the CDR3 is 14 residues. Trimming removed 3 bases at V and 1 base at J, with 7 bases between. Germline assignment: CDR1 MNHNS and CDR2 SASEGT. CDR3 sequence: CASSELVSYNEQFF. The CDR3, as DNA: TGTGCCAGCAGTGAGCTAGTTTCCTACAATGAGCAGTTCTTC.

This sequence joins TRBV6-5 and TRBJ2-2; 9 positions match TRBD1. V was pared by 10 bases and J by 6 bases, with 12 bases of the junction left unmatched. CDR1 and CDR2 from the germline V gene are MNHEY and SVGAGI. CDR3 size: 15 residues. In DNA, the CDR3 is TGTGCCACCTCGATTCGACAGGGGGGGGCCGGGGAGCTGTTTTTT. Residues: CATSIRQGGAGELFF.

This sequence joins TRBV28 and TRBJ2-1, with TRBD2 matching 9 bases. V trimming: 7 bases; J trimming: 7 bases; junction bases outside the gene matches: 8. The CDR3 consists of 14 residues. The germline V gene encodes CDR1 MDHEN and CDR2 SYDVKM. DNA for the CDR3: TGTGCCAGCAACGACCTAGCGGGACGGAATGAGCAGTTCTTC. Encoded protein: CASNDLAGRNEQFF.

The rearrangement joins TRBV7-9 to TRBJ2-7; TRBD2 aligns across 8 bases. V shed 4 bases and J 2 bases; nucleotides not matched to a gene: 7. CDR1 is SEHNR, CDR2 FQNEAQ, per germline (reference sequence). This CDR3 spans 15 amino acids. CDR3 in amino acids: CASSSLAEPPYEQYF. The CDR3, as DNA: TGTGCCAGCAGCTCACTAGCGGAGCCCCCCTACGAGCAGTACTTC.

This chain connects TRBV7-2 to TRBJ2-7, with D uncertain. Trimming shortened V by 1 base and J by 6 bases, and 10 bases separated the two germline ends. This CDR3 is built from 13 residues. CDR1 SGHTA and CDR2 FQGNSA come from the germline V gene. DNA for the CDR3: TGTGCCAGCAGCTTAGTAACCAGGCGCGAGCAGTACTTC. Encoded protein: CASSLVTRREQYF.

For the CDR3, the DNA is TGCGCCAGCAGCTTGGAGCCGCGGGAATTGAAGACCCAGTACTTC. As protein: CASSLEPRELKTQYF. V gene TRBV5-1 combines with J gene TRBJ2-5, with a possible D match to TRBD2 (6 bases). Germline loops: CDR1 SGHRS, CDR2 YFSETQ. The CDR3 extends over 15 amino acids. Trimming took 0 bases from V and 6 from J, leaving 15 bases between them.

The chain employs TRBV5-1 and TRBJ2-6; no firm D call. Germline values: CDR1 SGHRS, CDR2 YFSETQ. Trimming removed 1 base at V and 0 bases at J, with 5 bases between. The CDR3 has 15 residues. The CDR3 DNA follows: TGCGCCAGCAGCTTGCTTAACTCTGGGGCCAACGTCCTGACTTTC. Amino acids: CASSLLNSGANVLTF.

The rearrangement uses TRBV19 and TRBJ1-6; possible D gene TRBD1, 5 bases. The CDR3 is made up of 15 amino acids. Germline V gives CDR1 LNHDA, CDR2 SQIVND (reference sequence). Trimming took 10 bases from V and 0 from J, leaving 13 bases between them. CDR3 sequence reads: CATKGQSSYNSPLHF. The CDR3 DNA is TGTGCCACCAAGGGGCAGAGCTCCTATAATTCACCCCTCCACTTT.

The V call is TRBV30, the J call TRBJ1-6; 8 bases are shared with TRBD1. Germline CDR1 and CDR2: GTSNPN and SVGIG (reference sequence). The CDR3 is made up of 15 amino acids. Trimming took 8 bases from V and 4 from J; bases not matched to a gene: 10. This chain's CDR3 is CARQQGEVYNSPLHF. As DNA, the CDR3 is TGTGCCAGGCAACAGGGGGAGGTTTATAATTCACCCCTCCACTTT.

This chain connects TRBV4-2 to TRBJ1-3; 9 nucleotides agree with TRBD1. Germline CDR1 and CDR2: LGHNA and YNFKEQ. The CDR3 totals 17 residues. The junction had 9 bases not matched to a gene; V was cut back by 2 bases and J by 4 bases. Written as DNA, the CDR3 is TGTGCCAGCAGCCAAATACTACAGGGGGCAATGGGAAACACCATATATTTT. Protein: CASSQILQGAMGNTIYF.

The V and J genes are TRBV19 and TRBJ2-7; 10 nucleotides align to TRBD1. This CDR3 has 14 amino acids. The junction had 2 bases not matched to a gene; V was cut back by 4 bases and J by 2 bases. CDR1 is LNHDA and CDR2 is SQIVND in the germline V gene (reference sequence). CDR3 in amino acids: CASSNGQGAYEQYF. The CDR3 nucleotides read TGTGCCAGTAGTAACGGACAGGGGGCCTACGAGCAGTACTTC.

This clone was seen repeatedly, ten times or more. The chain joins TRBV2 to TRBJ2-1; D uncertain. This CDR3 contains 13 residues. Deletions cut 4 bases from V and 5 bases from J, with 9 bases between. Looked up from germline, CDR1 is SNHLY and CDR2 is FYNNEI. The CDR3 loop reads CASSVGQNNEQFF. The CDR3 DNA reads TGTGCCAGCAGTGTCGGTCAAAACAATGAGCAGTTCTTC.

The chain recombines TRBV9 with TRBJ2-3; TRBD2 matches 9 bases. V lost 3 bases and J lost 4; bases outside the gene matches: 6. The CDR3 has 15 amino acids. Germline V gene lookup returns CDR1 SGDLS and CDR2 YYNGEE. The CDR3 DNA follows: TGTGCCAGCAGCGCTCCGGGACTAGCAGCAGATACGCAGTATTTT. As protein: CASSAPGLAADTQYF.

This chain connects TRBV3-1 (or the pseudogene TRBV3-2) to TRBJ2-5, with 7 bases fitting TRBD1. The CDR3 runs 15 residues. After removal of 2 bases from V and 5 bases from J, the junction contained 8 bases not matched to a gene. Germline CDR1 reads LGHDT; CDR2 reads YNNKEL (reference sequence). CDR3 sequence (DNA): TGTGCCAGCAGCCAAAAGCAGGGGGTTGGGGAGACCCAGTACTTC. It yields the protein CASSQKQGVGETQYF.

The chain uses TRBV7-9 and TRBJ2-7, with D hard to call. V lost 5 bases and J lost 3, with 17 bases in between. The length of the CDR3 is 15 residues. Germline CDR1 SEHNR, CDR2 FQNEAQ (reference sequence). As DNA, the CDR3 is TGTGCCAGCAGCCTCGGAGCACGATCACGCTACGAGCAGTACTTC. This codes for CASSLGARSRYEQYF. The full variable domain, rest sourced from reference TRBV7-9 and TRBJ2-7, is DTGVSQNPRHKITKRGQNVTFRCDPISEHNRLYWYRQTLGQGPEFLTYFQNEAQLEKSRLLSDRFSAERPKGSFSTLEIQRTEQGDSAMYLCASSLGARSRYEQYFGPGTRLTVT.

The chain recombines TRBV5-6 with TRBJ1-2; D uncertain. In germline, CDR1 is SGHDT, CDR2 YYEEEE. The CDR3 totals 14 residues. With 5 bases removed from V and 4 bases from J, the gap between germline ends came to 15 bases. Here the CDR3 DNA reads TGTGCCAGCAGTTCTGACCGGGGAGCCTATGGCTACACCTTC. It encodes CASSSDRGAYGYTF.

As for this clone: The same CDR3 arises from other DNA sequences in this sample as well. The J gene is TRBJ2-5, the V gene TRBV11-2; no firm D call. The CDR3 spans 11 residues. V was cut by 3 bases and J by 5 bases, with 4 bases left in between. The V gene's germline CDR1 is SGHAT and CDR2 FQNNGV. The CDR3 protein is CASSFGETQYF. The CDR3 DNA is TGTGCCAGCAGCTTCGGGGAGACCCAGTACTTC.

V is TRBV6-5 and J is TRBJ1-2, with TRBD1 matching 7 bases. With 5 bases clipped from V and 4 bases from J, the junction kept 10 bases outside the gene matches. This CDR3 spans 15 amino acids. Germline V gene sequence: CDR1 MNHEY, CDR2 SVGAGI. CDR3 amino acids: CASSLQGTGPYGYTF. For the CDR3, the DNA is TGTGCCAGCAGTCTACAGGGGACCGGCCCCTATGGCTACACCTTC.

V usage is TRBV6-1 and J usage is TRBJ1-6; D remains unclear. Germline V gene sequence: CDR1 MNHNS, CDR2 SASEGT. Trimming removed 0 bases at V and 8 bases at J, with 17 bases between. This CDR3 has 17 residues. The chain's CDR3 is CASSEAEGVRVYSPLHF. The CDR3 DNA reads as TGTGCCAGCAGTGAAGCCGAGGGTGTTAGGGTCTATTCACCCCTCCACTTT.

The chain carries TRBV18 and TRBJ1-1; D perhaps matches TRBD1 (5 bases). The germline V gene has CDR1 KGHSH and CDR2 LQKENI. The CDR3 consists of 14 residues. Trimming shortened V by 6 bases and J by 5 bases, and 16 bases separated the two germline ends. The CDR3 is CASSNPQGRTEAFF. As DNA, the CDR3 is TGTGCCAGCTCCAACCCTCAGGGAAGGACTGAAGCTTTCTTT. Together with reference TRBV18 and TRBJ1-1, the CDR3 gives the full variable domain: NAGVMQNPRHLVRRRGQEARLRCSPMKGHSHVYWYRQLPEEGLKFMVYLQKENIIDESGMPKERFSAEFPKEGPSILRIQQVVRGDSAAYFCASSNPQGRTEAFFGQGTRLTVV.

This clone was observed a handful of times. The gene calls are TRBV7-5 and TRBJ2-2; the D call of TRBD2 is as the table states it, not checked on the DNA. TRBV7-5 is deemed a pseudogene. This CDR3 has 16 residues. In nucleotides, the CDR3 is TGTGTCAGAAGGGGATCGCCAGGGAGGGCCACCGGGGAGCTGTTTTTT. It encodes CVRRGSPGRATGELFF.

This rearrangement joins TRBV11-3 to TRBJ2-7; D may be TRBD1 (6 bases). V was shortened by 8 bases and J by 0 bases, with 17 bases between the two germline ends. This CDR3 comprises 15 residues. Per the germline V gene, CDR1 is SGHNT and CDR2 is YENEEA. The CDR3 region is CASQVRGQTSYEQYF. CDR3 nucleotides: TGTGCCAGCCAAGTCAGGGGCCAGACCTCCTACGAGCAGTACTTC.

The chain has TRBV5-1 and TRBJ1-1; D is unresolved. From germline, CDR1 is SGHRS and CDR2 YFSETQ. This CDR3 has 14 residues. The V end lost 6 bases, the J end lost 1 base, and 13 bases lay between the germline ends. CDR3 protein: CASTRGSSNTEAFF. Here the CDR3 DNA reads TGCGCCAGCACCCGAGGCAGCTCGAACACTGAAGCTTTCTTT.

The CDR3 DNA is TGTGCCAGCAGCTTGTCACCCTCACATCAAGAGACCCAGTACTTC. This sequence encodes CASSLSPSHQETQYF. The V call is TRBV5-4, the J call TRBJ2-5; D gene uncertain. The CDR3 extends over 15 amino acids. CDR1 is SGHNT and CDR2 is YYREEE in the germline V gene (reference sequence). Trimming pared 1 base from V and 2 bases from J, leaving 12 bases between.

V and J are TRBV7-7 and TRBJ2-5, with D tentatively TRBD1 (5 bases). In germline, CDR1 is SSHAT, CDR2 FNYEAQ (reference sequence). The CDR3 has 14 amino acids. Deletions cut 1 base from V and 0 bases from J, with 6 bases between. CDR3 amino acids: CASSLVGDQETQYF. In DNA form, the CDR3 reads TGTGCCAGCAGCTTAGTAGGGGACCAAGAGACCCAGTACTTC.

The CDR3 DNA reads as TGTGCCAGCAGCGTAGGGTCGGGATTCTCTGGAAACACCATATATTTT. Its protein product is CASSVGSGFSGNTIYF. This chain joins TRBV9 and TRBJ1-3; no clear D. With 0 bases removed from V and 0 bases from J, the gap between germline ends came to 10 bases. The CDR3 runs 16 residues. Germline CDR1 is SGDLS and CDR2 is YYNGEE.

This clone appeared once. The CDR3 spells CATEGGQGPYEQYF. Here the CDR3 DNA reads TGTGCCACCGAGGGGGGACAGGGACCCTACGAGCAGTACTTC. The genes are TRBV6-5 and TRBJ2-7; TRBD1 matches at 9 bases. Germline V gene sequence: CDR1 MNHEY, CDR2 SVGAGI. The CDR3 totals 14 residues. V was clipped by 10 bases and J by 2 bases; unmatched bases: 9.